The sequence of this T cell receptor (beta chain) was determined in a study of OX40 agonist ivuxolimab in advanced cancers. Regarding the study in general: The costimulatory receptor OX40 (CD134) was targeted by ivuxolimab, a fully human IgG2 agonistic monoclonal antibody. Intravenous ivuxolimab was administered to patients every 2 weeks at six dose levels: 0.01, 0.1, 0.3, 1.5, 3 and 10 mg/kg. Among the 52 dose-escalation patients, roughly 20 had hepatocellular carcinoma, 15 or so melanoma, 9 renal cell carcinoma and 9 head and neck cancer. Patients were allowed to have had prior anti-PD-1, anti-PD-L1 or anti-CTLA-4 therapy, and 30% to 40% of the dose-escalation patients had been treated with checkpoint inhibitors. In the dose-escalation cohort, 82.7% of patients were male, and the mean age was about 55 years, with a range of 23 to 79. The paper covers the monotherapy dose-escalation part of the phase I ivuxolimab trial, which included N of about 51 patients. Partial responses occurred in three dose-escalation patients: two with cutaneous melanoma and one with hepatocellular carcinoma. The point of sequencing TCRbeta in the periphery was to test whether ivuxolimab changed TCR sequence diversity and drove clonal T-cell expansion.

Genomic DNA was isolated from the sorted cells so that the TCRbeta CDR3 region could be sequenced. TCRbeta CDR3 regions were sequenced using the immunoSEQ Assay. TCRdb took over this immuneACCESS table, retaining in-frame rearrangements with V and J assigned. Such tables are incomplete; in checked studies, under half of the missing clones stem from an unresolved V gene, and the remainder is unexplained. In all, the sample holds about 54,000 clones, and around four fifths of those were seen once. Of the sample, 0.7% to 0.8% falls within the top ten clones. The study at large found these results: After ivuxolimab, more expanded clones were found on average in CD8+ T cells than in CD4+ T cells. Low levels of normalized T-cell clonal expansion were also seen in some nonresponding patients. In the 0.1-3.0 mg/kg groups, partial responders were among the patients with the lowest normalized peripheral clonal expansion, particularly in CD8+ T cells. Antigen specificity was not determined for the clonally expanded peripheral T cells. At doses from 0.1 to 3.0 mg/kg, clonal expansion was seen in both CD4+ and CD8+ blood T cells between baseline and week 6.

Via the germline V gene, CDR1 is SGDLS and CDR2 YYNGEE. The germline V and J ends show losses of 5 bases and 2 bases respectively, and no gene match explains 6 bases of the junction. The CDR3 sequence holds 14 residues, the cysteine and phenylalanine included. CDR3 DNA only is kept here, 42 bases in frame from base 1. Comment on this clone: This receptor's antigen is unknown. Nothing much larger sits one base from this clone, and base qualities are not available. The sample holds other DNA sequences that translate to the same CDR3.

Patients with a history of autoimmune disease or receiving systemic immunosuppression were excluded from the trial. Peripheral blood for TCR sequencing was collected from all dose cohorts at baseline, on cycle 4 day 1, and on cycle 7 day 1. The samples were taken from a phase I, first-in-human, multicenter, open-label dose-escalation trial of ivuxolimab. Adults with locally advanced or metastatic head and neck squamous cell, hepatocellular, melanoma or renal cell carcinoma were enrolled in the trial. Before TCR sequencing, CD4+ and CD8+ T cells were separately sorted from peripheral blood. The source material was CD4+ or CD8+ T cells sorted from blood, sampled in a trial of the OX40 agonist ivuxolimab. This receptor was identified in an adult with an advanced solid tumor such as melanoma, head and neck, liver or kidney cancer. The rearranged segments are TRBV9 and TRBJ2-5; TRBD1 fits 7 bases in the junction. The CDR3 region has the sequence CASSAGTAQETQYF. The sequenced DNA: TGTGCCAGCAGTGCCGGGACAGCACAAGAGACCCAGTACTTC. Full variable domain (CDR3 extended with the reference TRBV9 and TRBJ2-5 proteins): DSGVTQTPKHLITATGQRVTLRCSPRSGDLSVYWYQQSLDQGLQFLIQYYNGEERAKGNILERFSAQQFPDLHSELNLSSLELGDSALYFCASSAGTAQETQYFGPGTRLLVL.